The 23 T cell receptor beta chains below all came from one sample that was sequenced in a study of blood T cell repertoires in COVID-19. Sequencing was performed with immunoSEQ multiplex PCR; in TCRdb, only in-frame clones are kept and a portion is missing. The sample records tens of thousands of clones, around nine tenths being singletons. Source material: peripheral blood. The receptor set was obtained from a man between 65 and 80 years old with acute or convalescent COVID-19.

Worth noting for this clone: The junction shows a germline mismatch at one end, possibly a read error. V gene TRBV6-5 combines with J gene TRBJ2-7, with 12 bases identical to TRBD2. There are 15 residues in the CDR3. Per the germline V gene, CDR1 is MNHEY and CDR2 is SVGAGI. DNA of the CDR3: TGTGCCAGCAGTCACTCTCTAGCGGGGGGGCGCGAGCAGTACTTC. Translated: CASSHSLAGGREQYF.

The chain combines TRBV6-1 with TRBJ2-5; 15 positions match TRBD2. Germline V lookup: CDR1 MNHNS, CDR2 SASEGT. V gave up 0 bases and J gave up 2 bases; unmatched junction bases: 4. The CDR3 has 18 residues. As DNA, the CDR3 is TGTGCCAGCAGTGAAGCGGGACTAGCGGGGGGCGGGCAAGAGACCCAGTACTTC. It yields the protein CASSEAGLAGGGQETQYF.

J is TRBJ1-1 and V is TRBV16, with 7 bases fitting TRBD1. Trimming cost V 0 bases and J 7 bases; bases outside gene matches: 5. Germline CDR1 KGHSY, CDR2 FQNENV. CDR3 length: 14 residues. The CDR3 DNA is TGTGCCAGCAGCCAATCGGAGGGACAGTATGAAGCTTTCTTT. Translated, it gives CASSQSEGQYEAFF.

This clone occurred a few times. J is TRBJ1-3 and V is TRBV7-6; tentatively, D is TRBD1 (5 bases). This CDR3 spans 17 amino acids. Trimming left V 0 bases short and J 3 bases short, with 15 bases between. Germline V gene data show CDR1 as SGHVS and CDR2 as FNYEAQ. CDR3 nucleotide sequence: TGTGCCAGCAGCTTAGCGGCTTCTGCAGGGTATGGAAACACCATATATTTT. This translates into CASSLAASAGYGNTIYF.

Here the CDR3 DNA reads TGTGCCAGCAGCCCGAGGGCCCAAGAGACCCAGTACTTC. Its translation: CASSPRAQETQYF. The rearrangement links TRBV5-6 to TRBJ2-5; a possible D gene is TRBD2 (5 bases). V gave up 4 bases and J gave up 1 base, with 8 bases separating them. Per the germline V gene, CDR1 is SGHDT and CDR2 is YYEEEE. This CDR3 spans 13 amino acids.

This clone has only a few counts. The V gene is TRBV6-5, the J gene TRBJ2-5; maybe TRBD1 (5 bases). From germline, CDR1 is MNHEY and CDR2 SVGAGI. Trimming took 7 bases from V and 4 from J, leaving 16 bases between them. The CDR3 has 14 amino acids. CDR3 residues: CASTTGRVGETQYF. In nucleotides, the CDR3 is TGTGCCAGCACAACAGGCAGGGTCGGAGAGACCCAGTACTTC.

J is TRBJ1-1 and V is TRBV18; D might be TRBD1 (5 bases). Germline assignment: CDR1 KGHSH and CDR2 LQKENI. The CDR3 sequence is 15 residues long. With 2 bases removed from V and 4 bases from J, the gap between germline ends came to 14 bases. CDR3 loop: CASSPKGEVGTEAFF. For the CDR3, the DNA is TGTGCCAGCTCACCAAAAGGGGAGGTTGGCACTGAAGCTTTCTTT.

The rearrangement joins TRBV9 to TRBJ1-6; D might be TRBD1 (6 bases). V was cut by 0 bases and J by 10 bases, with 11 bases left in between. Looked up from germline, CDR1 is SGDLS and CDR2 is YYNGEE. CDR3 size: 14 residues. CDR3 loop: CASSVAGERSPLHF. DNA for the CDR3: TGTGCCAGCAGCGTAGCAGGGGAACGGTCACCCCTCCACTTT.

This clone was seen just once. The chain employs TRBV24-1 and TRBJ2-1; the D gene is possibly TRBD1 (6 bases). Between the trimmed V and J ends, which lost 3 bases and 1 base, there was a span of 12 bases. The length of the CDR3 is 16 residues. Per the germline V gene, CDR1 is KGHDR and CDR2 is SFDVKD. CDR3 sequence: CATSDTRGASYNEQFF. Here the CDR3 DNA reads TGTGCCACCAGTGATACCAGGGGTGCTTCCTACAATGAGCAGTTCTTC.

The chain carries TRBV11-3 and TRBJ2-4; a weak D match, TRBD2 (5 bases). Germline values: CDR1 SGHNT, CDR2 YENEEA. Trimming cost V 3 bases and J 4 bases, with 7 bases left between them. The CDR3 sequence is 13 residues long. This CDR3 reads CASSFGEKNIQYF. Written as DNA, the CDR3 is TGTGCCAGCAGCTTCGGGGAAAAAAACATTCAGTACTTC.

The V call is TRBV4-2, the J call TRBJ2-5, with 8 bases that match TRBD1. J was trimmed by 1 base and V by 0 bases; bases with no gene match: 4. The germline CDR1 and CDR2 sequences are LGHNA and YNFKEQ. The CDR3 consists of 16 residues. The CDR3 nucleotides read TGTGCCAGCAGCCAAGATAGGACAGGGTCCCAAGAGACCCAGTACTTC. Translation gives CASSQDRTGSQETQYF.

V is TRBV6-5 and J is TRBJ2-1, with 8 positions matching TRBD2. Germline V gives CDR1 MNHEY, CDR2 SVGAGI. V trimming: 6 bases; J trimming: 8 bases; junction bases outside the gene matches: 12. This CDR3 is built from 15 residues. CDR3 in amino acids: CASRAFSGIWDEQFF. CDR3 nucleotides: TGTGCCAGCAGGGCCTTTAGCGGGATTTGGGATGAGCAGTTCTTC.

This clone was seen only once. The chain's CDR3 is CSGGLAGGELFF. CDR3 DNA sequence: TGCAGCGGAGGACTAGCGGGCGGGGAGCTGTTTTTT. The chain couples TRBV29-1 to TRBJ2-2; 11 nucleotides line up with TRBD2. The CDR3 covers 12 residues. Trimming cost V 7 bases and J 7 bases; bases outside gene matches: 2. CDR1 and CDR2 (germline): SQVTM, ANQGSEA.

This chain joins TRBV28 and TRBJ1-2; D perhaps matches TRBD1 (6 bases). The CDR3 consists of 14 residues. CDR1 and CDR2 from the germline V gene are MDHEN and SYDVKM. V was clipped by 4 bases and J by 4 bases, with 13 bases between them. This CDR3 reads CASSYRQEIYGYTF. The CDR3 DNA follows: TGTGCCAGCAGTTACAGACAGGAGATCTATGGCTACACCTTC.

The chain recombines TRBV3-1 (or the pseudogene TRBV3-2) with TRBJ2-3; TRBD1 matches 7 bases. CDR1 and CDR2 from the germline V gene are LGHDT and YNNKEL (reference sequence). J lost 0 bases, V lost 4 bases, and 7 bases had no gene match. This CDR3 comprises 16 residues. DNA of the CDR3: TGTGCCAGCAGCCTCCGACAGGGAAGAAGCACAGATACGCAGTATTTT. Its protein product is CASSLRQGRSTDTQYF.

This clone occurred once. The gene calls are TRBV2 and TRBJ2-7; D perhaps matches TRBD2 (7 bases). This CDR3 is built from 15 residues. Germline V lookup: CDR1 SNHLY, CDR2 FYNNEI. Trimming shortened V by 11 bases and J by 2 bases, and 22 bases separated the two germline ends. CDR3 sequence reads: CAYSGVRGGTYEQYF. The CDR3 DNA follows: TGTGCCTACAGCGGAGTAAGGGGGGGGACCTACGAGCAGTACTTC.

The chain uses TRBV7-3 and TRBJ2-3; 7 nucleotides align to TRBD2. V dropped 2 bases and J dropped 4; count of bases not matched to a gene: 6. The V gene's germline CDR1 is SGHTA and CDR2 FQGTGA. CDR3 length: 15 residues. In DNA, the CDR3 is TGTGCCAGCAGCTTACTAGCGGCCCCCTCAGATACGCAGTATTTT. It is translated as CASSLLAAPSDTQYF. The variable domain in full, completed from reference TRBV7-3 and TRBJ2-3, reads GAGVSQTPSNKVTEKGKYVELRCDPISGHTALYWYRQSLGQGPEFLIYFQGTGAADDSGLPNDRFFAVRPEGSVSTLKIQRTERGDSAVYLCASSLLAAPSDTQYFGPGTRLTVL.

J is TRBJ1-5 and V is TRBV18, with 9 bases lining up with TRBD1. Trimming at V came to 2 bases and at J to 6 bases, leaving 8 bases not matched to a gene. The CDR3 is made up of 16 amino acids. From germline, CDR1 is KGHSH and CDR2 LQKENI. Here the CDR3 DNA reads TGTGCCAGCTCACCAAACACAGGGGGCTCCGGTCAGCCCCAGCATTTT. Amino acid sequence: CASSPNTGGSGQPQHF.

The V gene is TRBV11-2, the J gene TRBJ2-5; 13 nucleotides line up with TRBD2. The V segment lost 4 bases and the J segment 3 bases; nucleotides outside the gene matches: 5. Germline loops: CDR1 SGHAT, CDR2 FQNNGV. This CDR3 contains 16 residues. The CDR3 protein is CASSSLAGGPKETQYF. DNA for the CDR3: TGTGCCAGCAGCTCACTAGCGGGAGGGCCTAAAGAGACCCAGTACTTC.

This clone was recorded a few times. J is TRBJ2-5 and V is TRBV19; the match to TRBD1 covers 12 bases. Germline trimming cut 7 bases from V and 5 bases from J; bases unmatched to any gene: 14. The CDR3 is 17 residues long. CDR1 and CDR2 from the germline V gene are LNHDA and SQIVND (reference sequence). CDR3: CASKMVGTGGTSETQYF. The DNA for the CDR3 is TGTGCCAGTAAAATGGTGGGGACAGGGGGCACGTCGGAGACCCAGTACTTC.

The genes are TRBV6-6 and TRBJ1-2; 10 bases align to TRBD1. Germline V gene data show CDR1 as MNHNY and CDR2 as SVGAGI (reference sequence). Trimming cost V 5 bases and J 2 bases; bases outside gene matches: 11. The length of the CDR3 is 17 residues. The CDR3 protein is CASSPGTGVDGNYGYTF. CDR3 coding DNA: TGTGCCAGCAGTCCCGGGACAGGGGTTGATGGAAACTATGGCTACACCTTC.

This chain connects TRBV20-1 to TRBJ1-1; D unclear. The V gene's germline CDR1 is DFQATT and CDR2 SNEGSKA (reference sequence). This CDR3 has 10 amino acids. V was clipped by 6 bases and J by 1 base, with 3 bases between them. CDR3 DNA: TGCAGTGCAGCGAACACTGAAGCTTTCTTT. It translates to CSAANTEAFF.

Concerning this clone: The junction differs from germline at one of its ends, possibly a read error. The rearrangement links TRBV6-1 to TRBJ1-2; the match to TRBD1 covers 7 bases. Looked up from germline, CDR1 is MNHNS and CDR2 is SASEGT. The CDR3 loop spans 13 amino acids. The CDR3 sequence: CASGDRERYGYTF. The CDR3 nucleotides read TGTGCCAGCGGTGACAGGGAACGGTATGGCTACACCTTC.